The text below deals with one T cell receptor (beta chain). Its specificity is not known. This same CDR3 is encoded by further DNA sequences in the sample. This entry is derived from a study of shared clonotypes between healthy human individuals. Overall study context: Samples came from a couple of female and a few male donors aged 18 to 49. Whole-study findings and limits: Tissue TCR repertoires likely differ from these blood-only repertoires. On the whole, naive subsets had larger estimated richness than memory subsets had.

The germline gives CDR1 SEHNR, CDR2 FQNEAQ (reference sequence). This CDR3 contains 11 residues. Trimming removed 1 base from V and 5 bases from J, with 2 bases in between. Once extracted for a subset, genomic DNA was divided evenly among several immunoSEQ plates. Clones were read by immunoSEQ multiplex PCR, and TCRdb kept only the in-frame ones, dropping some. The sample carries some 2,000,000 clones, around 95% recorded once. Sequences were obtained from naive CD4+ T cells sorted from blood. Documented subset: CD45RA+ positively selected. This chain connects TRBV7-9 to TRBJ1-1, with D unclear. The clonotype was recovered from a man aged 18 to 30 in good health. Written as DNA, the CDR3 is TGTGCCAGCAGCTTAGAGACTGAAGCTTTCTTT. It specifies CASSLETEAFF.